This T cell receptor beta chain derives from a study of T cells in Graves' hyperthyroidism and ophthalmopathy. Overall study findings and caveats: A 13 V-J model separated ophthalmopathy from stable hyperthyroidism.

The CDR3 is 16 amino acids. Looked up from germline, CDR1 is MDHEN and CDR2 is SYDVKM. V lost 6 bases to trimming and J lost 3 bases; unmatched junction nucleotides: 10. Graves' hyperthyroidism was deemed stable given no ophthalmopathy progression within 18 months. RNA transcripts gave rise to amplified TCR beta CDR3 regions. First-round RT-PCR targeting the TCR CDR3 was performed with the HTBI primer set. One entry per CDR3 protein, called by TCRdb with MiXCR from the multiplex PCR reads. This repertoire shows about 46,000 distinct CDR3 sequences, 45% to 50% found once; its top ten account for 32%. At least ten counts were recorded for this clonotype. Its antigen is unknown.

Material: peripheral blood or thyroid tissue (not recorded which). The chain joins TRBV28 to TRBJ1-4, with TRBD1 matching 7 bases. This receptor was identified in a woman between 50 and 59 years old with Graves' hyperthyroidism. The CDR3 protein is CASRPTGYGANEKLFF. Written as DNA, the CDR3 is TGTGCCAGCAGACCGACAGGGTATGGAGCTAATGAAAAACTGTTTTTT.